This TCR beta chain appears in the sequencing data of a study of glioma-infiltrating T cells after dendritic cell vaccination. Study-wide background: Autologous tumor lysate-pulsed dendritic cell vaccination was given between about 2003 and 2013.

The count of this clone is one. TCRdb's table, derived via immunoSEQ multiplex PCR, lists solely in-frame clones and lacks some. Seen here are under 35,000 clones, 85% to 95% observed once, and the top ten hold under 2.5%. Germline values: CDR1 KGHSH, CDR2 LQKENI. V was pared by 6 bases and J by 2 bases, with 7 bases of the junction left unmatched. The CDR3 is 15 amino acids. This TCR came from a human donor with glioblastoma. The sample here was blood, taken before dendritic cell vaccination. The chain uses TRBV18 and TRBJ2-4; 7 bases align to TRBD1. As DNA, the CDR3 is TGTGCCAGCTCGGTCCAGGGACAGCCCAAAAACATTCAGTACTTC. Translated, it gives CASSVQGQPKNIQYF.